Listed here are 13 T cell receptor beta chains from one sample, sequenced in a study of shared clonotypes between healthy human individuals. Profiled with immunoSEQ multiplex PCR; TCRdb holds only in-frame clones, not every one. The sample consists of over 2 million clones, 85% to 95% of them appearing once. The specimen was naive CD4+ T cells from PBMCs. The subset here: CD45RA+ positively selected. The source is a man between 18 and 35 years old in good health. Some clones in this sample may be carry-over from other donors' samples.

This sequence joins TRBV5-1 and TRBJ1-1; 7 positions agree with TRBD1. Trimming removed 4 bases from V and 5 bases from J; junction bases left unmatched: 8. The CDR3 has 14 residues. The V gene's germline CDR1 is SGHRS and CDR2 YFSETQ. The CDR3 DNA is TGCGCCAGCAGCCTGGACAGGCCGGATACTGAAGCTTTCTTT. This sequence encodes CASSLDRPDTEAFF.

Concerning this clone: Other DNA sequences of this sample code for an identical CDR3. The J gene is TRBJ2-5, the V gene TRBV18, with D possibly being TRBD1 (6 bases). The CDR3 is 13 residues long. Germline V gene sequence: CDR1 KGHSH, CDR2 LQKENI. V was pared by 4 bases and J by 5 bases, with 11 bases between. The CDR3 loop is CASSRDMGETQYF. The CDR3 region has the DNA TGTGCCAGCTCACGGGACATGGGGGAGACCCAGTACTTC.

The chain couples TRBV28 to TRBJ2-1; 11 bases line up with TRBD1. The germline CDR1 and CDR2 sequences are MDHEN and SYDVKM. Trimming removed 4 bases from V and 4 bases from J; junction bases left unmatched: 6. The CDR3 extends over 16 amino acids. The CDR3 DNA is TGTGCCAGCAGTTGGACAGGGGGCACTTTTTACAATGAGCAGTTCTTC. It is translated as CASSWTGGTFYNEQFF.

The J gene is TRBJ1-1, the V gene TRBV15; tentatively, D is TRBD1 (5 bases). This CDR3 is built from 15 residues. Germline V gives CDR1 LNHNV, CDR2 YYDKDF (reference sequence). V was clipped by 6 bases and J by 0 bases, with 14 bases between them. Here the CDR3 reads CATRTPRAMNTEAFF. In DNA form, the CDR3 reads TGTGCCACCAGGACCCCCAGGGCGATGAACACTGAAGCTTTCTTT.

The chain couples TRBV11-3 to TRBJ1-2; D not certain. Germline CDR1 reads SGHNT; CDR2 reads YENEEA. The CDR3 is made up of 14 amino acids. V shed 5 bases and J shed 3 bases, with 13 bases lying between them. The DNA for the CDR3 is TGTGCCAGCAGCCAATACAGCGACGACTATGGCTACACCTTC. It translates to CASSQYSDDYGYTF. Full variable domain (outside the CDR3, taken from reference TRBV11-3 and TRBJ1-2): EAGVVQSPRYKIIEKKQPVAFWCNPISGHNTLYWYLQNLGQGPELLIRYENEEAVDDSQLPKDRFSAERLKGVDSTLKIQPAELGDSAVYLCASSQYSDDYGYTFGSGTRLTVV.

The chain couples TRBV6-6 to TRBJ2-2; 8 bases map to TRBD1. CDR3 size: 16 residues. J was trimmed by 4 bases and V by 4 bases; bases with no gene match: 8. CDR1 and CDR2 from the germline V gene are MNHNY and SVGAGI (reference sequence). The CDR3 DNA reads TGTGCCAGCAGTTCCGCAGGGGGCGCGGGCACCGGGGAGCTGTTTTTT. This codes for CASSSAGGAGTGELFF.

The chain couples TRBV6-6 to TRBJ2-7; TRBD2 agrees at 8 bases. The ends lost 6 bases at V and 2 bases at J; junction bases unmatched: 6. Germline-derived CDR1 and CDR2 are MNHNY and SVGAGI (reference sequence). The CDR3 length is 14 residues. The CDR3 region is CASSRLASTYEQYF. CDR3 in DNA: TGTGCCAGCAGCAGACTAGCGAGCACCTACGAGCAGTACTTC.

CDR3 DNA: TGTGCCAGCAGCCAGGACAGGGTGTACAATGAGCAGTTCTTC. Its protein product is CASSQDRVYNEQFF. The chain carries TRBV7-2 and TRBJ2-1; 8 nucleotides match TRBD1. J was trimmed by 4 bases and V by 5 bases; bases with no gene match: 4. The germline CDR1 and CDR2 sequences are SGHTA and FQGNSA. There are 14 residues in the CDR3.

This chain uses TRBV12-5 with TRBJ1-2; possibly TRBD1 for D (6 bases). The germline V gene has CDR1 LGHNT and CDR2 FRNRAP. This CDR3 spans 13 amino acids. Trimming left V 7 bases short and J 5 bases short, with 14 bases between. The CDR3 region is CASALDRKYGYTF. As DNA, the CDR3 is TGTGCTAGTGCCCTTGACAGGAAGTATGGCTACACCTTC.

The genes are TRBV7-3 and TRBJ2-1; 12 bases agree with TRBD2. Germline V gene sequence: CDR1 SGHTA, CDR2 FQGTGA. V lost 6 bases to trimming and J lost 7 bases; unmatched junction nucleotides: 7. The CDR3 extends over 15 amino acids. The CDR3 reads CASRSGLAGFNEQFF. The CDR3, as DNA: TGTGCCAGCAGGTCGGGACTAGCGGGTTTTAATGAGCAGTTCTTC.

This chain uses TRBV27 with TRBJ1-1, with TRBD1 matching 8 bases. V lost 5 bases to trimming and J lost 5 bases; unmatched junction nucleotides: 7. Germline V gene data show CDR1 as MNHEY and CDR2 as SMNVEV (reference sequence). This CDR3 has 14 residues. The CDR3, as DNA: TGTGCCAGCAGTACCGGGACAGGTGGGACTGAAGCTTTCTTT. Protein: CASSTGTGGTEAFF.

The chain couples TRBV5-1 to TRBJ1-2, with D unresolved. The CDR3 is 14 amino acids. V was pared by 0 bases and J by 3 bases, with 9 bases between. Per the germline V gene, CDR1 is SGHRS and CDR2 is YFSETQ. CDR3 nucleotides: TGCGCCAGCAGCTTGGAGTCGACTGACTATGGCTACACCTTC. It translates to CASSLESTDYGYTF.

This chain joins TRBV6-8 and TRBJ2-7; tentative D call: TRBD2 (5 bases). The V gene lost 2 bases and the J gene lost 4 bases, with 15 bases spanning the gap. This CDR3 has 15 amino acids. Germline V gene lookup returns CDR1 MNHGY and CDR2 SAAAGT. This CDR3 is CASSYRGEADYEQYF. The CDR3 nucleotides are TGTGCCAGCAGTTACCGCGGCGAAGCGGATTACGAGCAGTACTTC.